The T cell receptor beta chain under discussion was sequenced for a study of blood T cell repertoires in COVID-19. Study information: The study drew acute and convalescent COVID-19 samples from the United States, Italy and Spain. PBMCs, B-cell-depleted T cells, or T cells were the source of the cDNA or gDNA that made up the material.

TCRdb keeps only in-frame clones here, not all; method: immunoSEQ multiplex PCR. This table has around 200,000 clones, around 85% appearing once. This clone was seen a single time. Germline CDR1 SNHLY, CDR2 FYNNEI. The CDR3 runs to 15 residues. The V and J ends lost 7 bases and 1 base, in that order; junction bases with no gene match: 8. In terms of age and location, participants ranged from roughly 18 to 95 years and lived in fewer than 30 US areas. Cohort allocation depended upon clinical history that participants reported. The receptor's source is a middle-aged man who had recovered from COVID-19. The genes are TRBV2 and TRBJ1-1; 8 nucleotides align to TRBD1. Sequencing was carried out using PBMCs or T cells enriched from blood (not recorded which). Here the CDR3 reads CASKPGTGQNTEAFF. As DNA, the CDR3 is TGTGCCAGCAAACCCGGGACAGGCCAGAACACTGAAGCTTTCTTT.